The 9 T cell receptor beta chains below come from one sample, sequenced in a study of blood T cell repertoires in COVID-19. TCRdb keeps only in-frame clones here, not all; method: immunoSEQ multiplex PCR. The profile shows 200,000 to 250,000 clones, roughly 91% of them singletons. The sequencing sample was made of peripheral blood. The receptors stem from a man aged 25-40 years with COVID-19, enrolled during active disease.

The chain couples TRBV18 to TRBJ1-1; the D is unclear. This CDR3 spans 14 amino acids. Germline V gives CDR1 KGHSH, CDR2 LQKENI. Deletions cut 2 bases from V and 4 bases from J, with 11 bases between. In DNA form, the CDR3 reads TGTGCCAGCTCACCAGTGCGGGGAGTCACTGAAGCTTTCTTT. Amino acids: CASSPVRGVTEAFF.

The chain recombines TRBV5-1 with TRBJ1-5; no firm D call. Germline CDR1 SGHRS, CDR2 YFSETQ. V lost 5 bases to trimming and J lost 5 bases, with 23 bases between them. The CDR3 is 17 residues long. The CDR3 here is CASRTWRAPHTDQPQHF. CDR3 sequence (DNA): TGCGCCAGCAGAACGTGGAGGGCACCTCACACCGATCAGCCCCAGCATTTT.

The chain couples TRBV24-1 to TRBJ1-2; no clear D. CDR1 is KGHDR, CDR2 SFDVKD, per germline. V dropped 2 bases and J dropped 7 bases, with 4 bases sitting between them. The CDR3 length is 11 residues. CDR3: CATSDSVGYTF. CDR3 coding DNA: TGTGCCACCAGTGATTCTGTTGGCTACACCTTC.

The V call is TRBV27, the J call TRBJ1-2; D is possibly TRBD1 (5 bases). The germline V gene encodes CDR1 MNHEY and CDR2 SMNVEV (reference sequence). V lost 3 bases and J 7 bases, leaving 15 bases between the germline ends. CDR3 size: 14 residues. CDR3 residues: CASSFQGSPLGYTF. In DNA, the CDR3 is TGTGCCAGCAGTTTTCAGGGATCCCCTCTTGGCTACACCTTC.

The gene calls are TRBV5-5 and TRBJ1-2; D remains unclear. Between the trimmed V and J ends, which lost 0 bases and 4 bases, there was a span of 7 bases. CDR1 SGHKS and CDR2 YYEKEE come from the germline V gene (reference sequence). The CDR3 extends over 13 amino acids. This CDR3 is CASSLEQTYGYTF. The CDR3 coding sequence is TGTGCCAGCAGCTTGGAACAGACCTATGGCTACACCTTC.

The rearrangement joins TRBV27 to TRBJ1-5; D is perhaps TRBD1 (6 bases). Germline-derived CDR1 and CDR2 are MNHEY and SMNVEV (reference sequence). The V end was cut by 8 bases, the J end by 0 bases, with 14 bases between. CDR3 length: 15 amino acids. CDR3 region: CASSRTVDSNQPQHF. CDR3 DNA: TGTGCCAGCTCCCGGACAGTGGATAGCAATCAGCCCCAGCATTTT.

CDR3 bases: TGTGCCAGCAGCCCCCGGAGGGACAGGACGGGAGGCTACACCTTC. Its protein is CASSPRRDRTGGYTF. The chain carries TRBV11-1 and TRBJ1-2; 8 nucleotides agree with TRBD1. Germline V gives CDR1 SGHAT, CDR2 FQDESV (reference sequence). V shed 5 bases and J 8 bases; nucleotides not matched to a gene: 13. This CDR3 has 15 amino acids.

This sequence joins TRBV5-1 and TRBJ1-3; possible D gene TRBD1, 6 bases. Germline CDR1 is SGHRS and CDR2 is YFSETQ. Trimming took 3 bases from V and 1 from J, leaving 17 bases between them. This CDR3 has 17 residues. CDR3 in amino acids: CASSSRTMTGSGNTIYF. The DNA for the CDR3 is TGCGCCAGCAGCTCCCGCACGATGACAGGTTCTGGAAACACCATATATTTT.

The chain joins TRBV10-3 to TRBJ2-3; 9 bases line up with TRBD1. This CDR3 spans 15 amino acids. From germline, CDR1 is ENHRY and CDR2 SYGVKD. After removal of 0 bases from V and 3 bases from J, the junction contained 1 base not matched to a gene. The DNA of the CDR3 is TGTGCCATCAGTGAGTCGACAGGGGGTACAGATACGCAGTATTTT. It specifies CAISESTGGTDTQYF.